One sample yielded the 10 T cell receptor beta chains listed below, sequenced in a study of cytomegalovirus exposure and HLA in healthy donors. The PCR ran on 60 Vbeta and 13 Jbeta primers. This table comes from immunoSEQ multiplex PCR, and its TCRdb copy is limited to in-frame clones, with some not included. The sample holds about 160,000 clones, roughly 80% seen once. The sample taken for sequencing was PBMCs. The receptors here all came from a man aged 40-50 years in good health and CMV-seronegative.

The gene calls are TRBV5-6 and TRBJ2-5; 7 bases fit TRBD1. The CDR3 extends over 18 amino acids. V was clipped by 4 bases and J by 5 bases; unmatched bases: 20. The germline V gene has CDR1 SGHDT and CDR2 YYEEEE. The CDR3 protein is CASSVSTGSDSVRETQYF. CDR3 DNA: TGTGCCAGCAGCGTATCGACAGGGAGTGATTCGGTACGGGAGACCCAGTACTTC.

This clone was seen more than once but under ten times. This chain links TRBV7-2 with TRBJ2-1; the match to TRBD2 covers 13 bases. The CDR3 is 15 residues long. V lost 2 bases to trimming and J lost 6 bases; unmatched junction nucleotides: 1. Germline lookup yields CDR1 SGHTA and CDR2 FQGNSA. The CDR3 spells CASSLTSGGANEQFF. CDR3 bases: TGTGCCAGCAGCTTAACTAGCGGGGGGGCCAATGAGCAGTTCTTC. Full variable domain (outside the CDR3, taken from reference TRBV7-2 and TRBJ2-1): GAGVSQSPSNKVTEKGKDVELRCDPISGHTALYWYRQSLGQGLEFLIYFQGNSAPDKSGLPSDRFSAERTGGSVSTLTIQRTQQEDSAVYLCASSLTSGGANEQFFGPGTRLTVL.

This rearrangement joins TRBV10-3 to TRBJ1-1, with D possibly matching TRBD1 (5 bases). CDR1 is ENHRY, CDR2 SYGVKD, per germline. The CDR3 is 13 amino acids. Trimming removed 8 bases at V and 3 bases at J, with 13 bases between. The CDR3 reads CAIGTAVHTEAFF. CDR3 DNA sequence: TGTGCCATCGGGACTGCGGTTCACACTGAAGCTTTCTTT.

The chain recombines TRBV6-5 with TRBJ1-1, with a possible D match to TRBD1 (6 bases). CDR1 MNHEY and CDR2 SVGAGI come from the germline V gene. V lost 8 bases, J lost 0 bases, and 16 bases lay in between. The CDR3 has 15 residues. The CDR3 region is CASLIGGGMNTEAFF. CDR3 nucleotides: TGTGCCAGCCTCATAGGGGGGGGAATGAACACTGAAGCTTTCTTT.

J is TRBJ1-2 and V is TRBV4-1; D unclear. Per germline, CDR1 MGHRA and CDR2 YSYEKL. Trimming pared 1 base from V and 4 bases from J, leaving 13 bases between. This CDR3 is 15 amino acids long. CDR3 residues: CASSQGNSLSYGYTF. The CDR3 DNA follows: TGCGCCAGCAGCCAAGGCAACAGTCTCTCCTATGGCTACACCTTC.

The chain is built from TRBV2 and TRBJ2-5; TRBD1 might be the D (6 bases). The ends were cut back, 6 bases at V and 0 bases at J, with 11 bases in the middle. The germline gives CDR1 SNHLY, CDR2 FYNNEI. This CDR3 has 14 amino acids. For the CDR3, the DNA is TGTGCCAGCAGCGACTGGACAGACCAAGAGACCCAGTACTTC. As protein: CASSDWTDQETQYF.

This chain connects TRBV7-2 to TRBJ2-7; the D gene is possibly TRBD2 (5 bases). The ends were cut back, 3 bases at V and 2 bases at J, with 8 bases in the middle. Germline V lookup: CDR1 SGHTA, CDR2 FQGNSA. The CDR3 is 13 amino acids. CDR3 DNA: TGTGCCAGCAGCTTCCGGGGTACCTACGAGCAGTACTTC. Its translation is CASSFRGTYEQYF.

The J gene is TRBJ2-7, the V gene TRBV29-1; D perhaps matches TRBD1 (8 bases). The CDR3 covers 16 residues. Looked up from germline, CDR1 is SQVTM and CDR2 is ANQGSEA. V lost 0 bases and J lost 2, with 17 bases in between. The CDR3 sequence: CSVEEGGTGVPYEQYF. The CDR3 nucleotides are TGCAGCGTTGAAGAGGGAGGGACAGGAGTTCCCTACGAGCAGTACTTC.

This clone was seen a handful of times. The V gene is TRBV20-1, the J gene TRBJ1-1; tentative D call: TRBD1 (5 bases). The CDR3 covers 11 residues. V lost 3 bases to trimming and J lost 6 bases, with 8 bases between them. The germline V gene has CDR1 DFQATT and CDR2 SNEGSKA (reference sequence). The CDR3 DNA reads TGCAGTGCTAGGGACAACTCTGAAGCTTTCTTT. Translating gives CSARDNSEAFF.

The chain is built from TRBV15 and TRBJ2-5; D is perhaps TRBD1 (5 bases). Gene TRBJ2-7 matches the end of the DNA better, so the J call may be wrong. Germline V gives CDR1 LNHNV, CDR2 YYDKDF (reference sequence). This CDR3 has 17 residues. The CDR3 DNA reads TGTGCCACCAGCAGAGATAAGGTGGGGCTAACCTCCTACGAGCAGTACTTC. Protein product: CATSRDKVGLTSYEQYF.